A selection of T cell receptor beta chains follows, all from one sample in a study of T cell responses to AZD1222 COVID-19 vaccine. Sequencing used immunoSEQ multiplex PCR; TCRdb keeps in-frame clones, though not all of them. The data hold some 110,000 clones, with around 82% observed a single time. The specimen was peripheral blood, collected on day 0 of AZD1222 vaccination. These receptor sequences come from an adult in good health. Each CDR3 is given with its conserved first and last residue. A D gene is named only where the DNA matches it firmly. Rows give clone size only sometimes, using once, few, many, or a class for an expanded clone.

j_call: TRBJ1-5; d_call: -; clone_size: -; v_call: TRBV7-2; cdr3_nt: TGTGCCAGCAGCTCCGGCACGTTAAATCAGCCCCAGCATTTT; cdr3_aa: CASSSGTLNQPQHF
j_call: TRBJ2-7; d_call: TRBD1; clone_size: -; v_call: TRBV10-1; cdr3_nt: TGCGCCAGCAGTGATCTCACAGGGGGCTGCATCTACGAGCAGTACTTC; cdr3_aa: CASSDLTGGCIYEQYF
j_call: TRBJ1-1; d_call: TRBD1; clone_size: -; v_call: TRBV7-2; cdr3_nt: TGTGCCAGCAGCATATCTCAGGGGGCTGAAGCTTTCTTT; cdr3_aa: CASSISQGAEAFF
j_call: TRBJ1-2; d_call: -; clone_size: once; v_call: TRBV6-1; cdr3_nt: TGTGCCAGCAGTGAAAGGTGGGGACTGATCTATGGCTACACCTTC; cdr3_aa: CASSERWGLIYGYTF
j_call: TRBJ2-2; d_call: -; clone_size: -; v_call: TRBV27; cdr3_nt: TGTGCCAGCAGTTTAAGGTCCGGGACCGGGGAGCTGTTTTTT; cdr3_aa: CASSLRSGTGELFF
j_call: TRBJ1-5; d_call: -; clone_size: -; v_call: TRBV1; cdr3_nt: TGCACCAGCAGAGGGGGAAGCAGGGATAATCAGCCCCAGCATTTT; cdr3_aa: CTSRGGSRDNQPQHF
j_call: TRBJ2-7; d_call: -; clone_size: -; v_call: TRBV19; cdr3_nt: TGTGCCAGTAGTTCAGGGGAGAGCTACGAGCAGTACTTC; cdr3_aa: CASSSGESYEQYF
j_call: TRBJ2-7; d_call: -; clone_size: -; v_call: TRBV7-2; cdr3_nt: TGTGCCAGCAGCTCTTATACGGAGCAGTACTTC; cdr3_aa: CASSSYTEQYF
j_call: TRBJ1-1; d_call: -; clone_size: -; v_call: TRBV14; cdr3_nt: TGTGCCAGCAGCCAAGATAGTTCTCGGCGGGAAGCTTTCTTT; cdr3_aa: CASSQDSSRREAFF
j_call: TRBJ2-7; d_call: -; clone_size: -; v_call: TRBV3-1/TRBV3-2; cdr3_nt: TGTGCCAGCAGCCAAGGAGAGAGGGTCGAGCAGTACTTC; cdr3_aa: CASSQGERVEQYF
j_call: TRBJ2-5; d_call: TRBD2; clone_size: -; v_call: TRBV20-1; cdr3_nt: TGCAGTGCTAGTGCACCGGGACTACTCCTCGAGACCCAGTACTTC; cdr3_aa: CSASAPGLLLETQYF
j_call: TRBJ2-1; d_call: -; clone_size: -; v_call: TRBV7-9; cdr3_nt: TGTGCCAGCAGCTTAGGGCTAGCCAATGAGCAGTTCTTC; cdr3_aa: CASSLGLANEQFF
j_call: TRBJ2-7; d_call: -; clone_size: -; v_call: TRBV28; cdr3_nt: TGTGCCAGCACCCCTGGGGGTTCCCTTTTCAGCTCCTACGAGCAGTACTTC; cdr3_aa: CASTPGGSLFSSYEQYF
j_call: TRBJ1-2; d_call: TRBD1; clone_size: -; v_call: TRBV19; cdr3_nt: TGTGCCAGTAGTATATCAGTGAGCAGGGGGCGACGAAATGGCTACACCTTC; cdr3_aa: CASSISVSRGRRNGYTF
j_call: TRBJ2-1; d_call: TRBD1; clone_size: -; v_call: TRBV7-8; cdr3_nt: TGTGCCAGCAACCGTGGGGACAGATTTTTAAATGAGCAGTTCTTC; cdr3_aa: CASNRGDRFLNEQFF